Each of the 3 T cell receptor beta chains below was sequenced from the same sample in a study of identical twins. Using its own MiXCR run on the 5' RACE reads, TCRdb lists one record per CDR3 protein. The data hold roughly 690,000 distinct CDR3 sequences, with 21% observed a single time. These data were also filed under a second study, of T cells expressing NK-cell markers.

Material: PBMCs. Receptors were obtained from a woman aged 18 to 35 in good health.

The CDR3 reads CASSDPRGGSLAKNIQYF. In nucleotides, the CDR3 is TGTGCCAGCAGCGACCCTAGGGGGGGTTCATTAGCCAAAAACATTCAGTACTTC. J is TRBJ2-4 and V is TRBV11-2; D is perhaps TRBD2 (7 bases). CDR3 length equals 18 residues. Germline loops: CDR1 SGHAT, CDR2 FQNNGV. Trimming took off 5 bases at V and 0 bases at J, with 20 bases between the two ends.

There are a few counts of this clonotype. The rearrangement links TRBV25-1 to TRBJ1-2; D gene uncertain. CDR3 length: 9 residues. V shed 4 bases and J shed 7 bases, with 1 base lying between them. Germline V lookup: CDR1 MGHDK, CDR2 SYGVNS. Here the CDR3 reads CASSGGYTF. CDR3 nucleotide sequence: TGTGCCAGCAGTGGTGGCTACACCTTC.

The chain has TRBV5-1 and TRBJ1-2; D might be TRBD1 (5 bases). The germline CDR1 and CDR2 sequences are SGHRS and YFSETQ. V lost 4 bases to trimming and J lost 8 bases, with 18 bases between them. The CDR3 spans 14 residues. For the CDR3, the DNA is TGCGCCAGCAGCGGCCGGGACGGACGGAACGGCTACACCTTC. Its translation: CASSGRDGRNGYTF.